The entry below describes one T cell receptor beta chain. Antigen: not known. The data stem from a study of T cell responses to AZD1222 COVID-19 vaccine. Whole-study context: Pooling covered second doses at about 4 or about 12 weeks. Study results and limitations: Across spike, vaccine-associated CD4 TCRs were found, dominant at 160-218 and 743-854.

The assay was immunoSEQ multiplex PCR, and TCRdb's table has in-frame clones only and misses some. The sample has approximately 140,000 clones, roughly 90% seen once. CDR1 and CDR2 (germline): SGDLS, YYNGEE. The germline V and J ends were trimmed by 4 bases and 0 bases, with 4 bases remaining between them. CDR3 length: 12 amino acids. This clonotype originated in an adult in good health. This specimen was peripheral blood, taken on day 0 of AZD1222 vaccination. The chain employs TRBV9 and TRBJ1-1; no firm D call. DNA for the CDR3: TGTGCCAGCAGCCGGATGAACACTGAAGCTTTCTTT. Protein: CASSRMNTEAFF. Variable domain in full (rest from reference TRBV9 and TRBJ1-1): DSGVTQTPKHLITATGQRVTLRCSPRSGDLSVYWYQQSLDQGLQFLIQYYNGEERAKGNILERFSAQQFPDLHSELNLSSLELGDSALYFCASSRMNTEAFFGQGTRLTVV.